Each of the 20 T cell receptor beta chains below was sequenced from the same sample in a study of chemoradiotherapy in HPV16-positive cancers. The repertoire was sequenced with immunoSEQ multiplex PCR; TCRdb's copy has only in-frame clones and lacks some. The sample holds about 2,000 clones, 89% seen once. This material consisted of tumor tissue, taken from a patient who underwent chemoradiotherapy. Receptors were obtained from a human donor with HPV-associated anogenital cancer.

The CDR3 DNA follows: TGTGCCAGCAGCTTCACAGGAAATAATGAAAAACTGTTTTTT. This encodes CASSFTGNNEKLFF. The rearrangement joins TRBV7-2 to TRBJ1-4; TRBD1 is a possible D gene (5 bases). With 3 bases removed from V and 4 bases from J, the gap between germline ends came to 9 bases. The CDR3 spans 14 residues. In germline, CDR1 is SGHTA, CDR2 FQGNSA.

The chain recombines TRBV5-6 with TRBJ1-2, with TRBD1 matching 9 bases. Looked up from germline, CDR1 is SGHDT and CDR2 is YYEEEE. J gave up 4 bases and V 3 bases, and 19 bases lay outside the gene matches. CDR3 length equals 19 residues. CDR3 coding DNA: TGTGCCAGCAGCTCAAGGACCGGAAACAGGGGGCCGCTTCTCTATGGCTACACCTTC. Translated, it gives CASSSRTGNRGPLLYGYTF.

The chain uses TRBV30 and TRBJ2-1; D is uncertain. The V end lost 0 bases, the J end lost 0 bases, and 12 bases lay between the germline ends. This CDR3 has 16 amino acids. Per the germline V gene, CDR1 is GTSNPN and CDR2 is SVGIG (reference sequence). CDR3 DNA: TGTGCCTGGAGTGTATTTTCAGGTTCCTCCTACAATGAGCAGTTCTTC. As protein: CAWSVFSGSSYNEQFF.

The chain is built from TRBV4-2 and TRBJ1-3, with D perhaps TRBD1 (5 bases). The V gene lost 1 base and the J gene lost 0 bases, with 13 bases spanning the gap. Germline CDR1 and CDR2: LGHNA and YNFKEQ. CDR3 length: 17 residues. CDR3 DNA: TGTGCCAGCAGCCAAGGCCTCGGGCAGGGCTCTGGAAACACCATATATTTT. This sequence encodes CASSQGLGQGSGNTIYF.

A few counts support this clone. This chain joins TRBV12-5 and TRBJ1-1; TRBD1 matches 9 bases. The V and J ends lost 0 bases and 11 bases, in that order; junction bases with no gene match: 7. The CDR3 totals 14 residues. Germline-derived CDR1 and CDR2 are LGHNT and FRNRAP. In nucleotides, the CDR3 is TGTGCTAGTGGTTTGGTAGTACAGGGGGCTGGGGCTTTCTTT. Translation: CASGLVVQGAGAFF. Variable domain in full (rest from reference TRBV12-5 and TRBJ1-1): DARVTQTPRHKVTEMGQEVTMRCQPILGHNTVFWYRQTMMQGLELLAYFRNRAPLDDSGMPKDRFSAEMPDATLATLKIQPSEPRDSAVYFCASGLVVQGAGAFFGQGTRLTVV.

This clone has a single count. The chain's CDR3 is CASSLRNQETQYF. As DNA, the CDR3 is TGTGCCAGCAGCTTGCGAAACCAAGAGACCCAGTACTTC. The chain employs TRBV7-9 and TRBJ2-5; no firm D call. The CDR3 covers 13 residues. Between the trimmed V and J ends, which lost 3 bases and 0 bases, there was a span of 5 bases. The germline V gene encodes CDR1 SEHNR and CDR2 FQNEAQ (reference sequence).

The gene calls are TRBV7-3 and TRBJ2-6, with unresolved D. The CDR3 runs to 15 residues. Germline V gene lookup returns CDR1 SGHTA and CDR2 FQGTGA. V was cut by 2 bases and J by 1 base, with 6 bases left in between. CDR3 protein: CASSLEASGANVLTF. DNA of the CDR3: TGTGCCAGCAGCTTAGAGGCATCTGGGGCCAACGTCCTGACTTTC. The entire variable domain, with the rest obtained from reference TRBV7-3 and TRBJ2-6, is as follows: GAGVSQTPSNKVTEKGKYVELRCDPISGHTALYWYRQSLGQGPEFLIYFQGTGAADDSGLPNDRFFAVRPEGSVSTLKIQRTERGDSAVYLCASSLEASGANVLTFGAGSRLTVL.

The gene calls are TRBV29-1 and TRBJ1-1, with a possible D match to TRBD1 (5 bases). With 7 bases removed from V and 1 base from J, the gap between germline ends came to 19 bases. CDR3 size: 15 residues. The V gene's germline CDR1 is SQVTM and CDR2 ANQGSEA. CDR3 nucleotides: TGCAGCGCGAGACAGCGGGGCGTTGGGAACACTGAAGCTTTCTTT. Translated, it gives CSARQRGVGNTEAFF.

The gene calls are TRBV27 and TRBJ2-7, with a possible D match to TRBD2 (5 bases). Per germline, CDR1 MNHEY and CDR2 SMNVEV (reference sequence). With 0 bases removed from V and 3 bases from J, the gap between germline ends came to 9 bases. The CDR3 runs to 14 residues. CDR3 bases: TGTGCCAGCAGTTTATCAGGGAGCCTCTACGAGCAGTACTTC. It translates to CASSLSGSLYEQYF.

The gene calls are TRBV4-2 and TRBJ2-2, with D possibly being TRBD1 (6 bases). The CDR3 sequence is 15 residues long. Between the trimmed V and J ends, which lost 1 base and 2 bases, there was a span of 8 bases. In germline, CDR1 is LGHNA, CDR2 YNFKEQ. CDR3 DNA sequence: TGTGCCAGCAGCCAAGCAGGGGCCAACACCGGGGAGCTGTTTTTT. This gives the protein CASSQAGANTGELFF.

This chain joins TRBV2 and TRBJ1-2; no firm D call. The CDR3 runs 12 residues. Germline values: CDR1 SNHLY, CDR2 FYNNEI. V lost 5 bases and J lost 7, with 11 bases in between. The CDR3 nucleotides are TGTGCCAGCAGTTATCTGGAGGGTGGCTACACCTTC. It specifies CASSYLEGGYTF.

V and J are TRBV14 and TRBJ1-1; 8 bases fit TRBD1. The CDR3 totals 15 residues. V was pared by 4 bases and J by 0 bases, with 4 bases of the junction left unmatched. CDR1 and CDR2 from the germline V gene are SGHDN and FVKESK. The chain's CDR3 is CASSPRQGMNTEAFF. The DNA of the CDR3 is TGTGCCAGCAGCCCCCGACAGGGGATGAACACTGAAGCTTTCTTT.

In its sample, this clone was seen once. The chain's CDR3 is CASGPHGGRDTQYF. Written as DNA, the CDR3 is TGTGCTAGTGGTCCCCATGGGGGGCGAGATACGCAGTATTTT. The V call is TRBV12-5, the J call TRBJ2-3, with D perhaps given as TRBD1 or TRBD2 (6 bases each). Trimming stripped 5 bases from V and 5 bases from J, with 14 bases between. This CDR3 is built from 14 residues. Per germline, CDR1 LGHNT and CDR2 FRNRAP.

CDR3 DNA: TGTGCCAGTAGTAACCCTGGCGGAGGAAACACCATATATTTT. As protein: CASSNPGGGNTIYF. V is TRBV19 and J is TRBJ1-3; no definite D call. The CDR3 has 14 residues. V shed 4 bases and J shed 4 bases, with 11 bases lying between them. Germline V gene sequence: CDR1 LNHDA, CDR2 SQIVND (reference sequence).

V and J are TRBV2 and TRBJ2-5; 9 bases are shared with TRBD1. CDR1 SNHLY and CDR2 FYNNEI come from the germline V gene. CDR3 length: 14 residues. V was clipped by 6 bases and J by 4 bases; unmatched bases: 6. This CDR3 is CASSRGQGIETQYF. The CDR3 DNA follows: TGTGCCAGCAGCCGGGGACAGGGAATAGAGACCCAGTACTTC.

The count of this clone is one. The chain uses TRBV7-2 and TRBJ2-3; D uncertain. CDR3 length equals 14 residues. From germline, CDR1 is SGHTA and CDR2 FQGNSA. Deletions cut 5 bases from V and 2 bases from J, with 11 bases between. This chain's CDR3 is CASSPLSATDTQYF. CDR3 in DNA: TGTGCCAGCAGCCCACTGTCGGCCACAGATACGCAGTATTTT.

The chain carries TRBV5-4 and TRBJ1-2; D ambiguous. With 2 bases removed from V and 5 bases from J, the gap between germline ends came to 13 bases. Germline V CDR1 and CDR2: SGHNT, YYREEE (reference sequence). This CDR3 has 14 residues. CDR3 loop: CASSLGPPAYGYTF. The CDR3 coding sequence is TGTGCCAGCAGCTTAGGGCCCCCGGCATATGGCTACACCTTC.

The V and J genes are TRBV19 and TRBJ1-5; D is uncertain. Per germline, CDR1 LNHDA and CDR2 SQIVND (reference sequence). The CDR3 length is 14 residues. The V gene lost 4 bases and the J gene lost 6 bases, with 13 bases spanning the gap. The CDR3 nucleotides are TGTGCCAGTAGTAGGGTCCCTCAAGGTCAGCCCCAGCATTTT. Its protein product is CASSRVPQGQPQHF.

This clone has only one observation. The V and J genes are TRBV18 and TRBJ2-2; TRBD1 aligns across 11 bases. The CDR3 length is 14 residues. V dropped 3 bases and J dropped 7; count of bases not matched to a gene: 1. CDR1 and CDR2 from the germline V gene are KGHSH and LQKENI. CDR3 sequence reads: CASSPDRGRGELFF. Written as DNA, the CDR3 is TGTGCCAGCTCACCGGACAGGGGGCGCGGGGAGCTGTTTTTT.

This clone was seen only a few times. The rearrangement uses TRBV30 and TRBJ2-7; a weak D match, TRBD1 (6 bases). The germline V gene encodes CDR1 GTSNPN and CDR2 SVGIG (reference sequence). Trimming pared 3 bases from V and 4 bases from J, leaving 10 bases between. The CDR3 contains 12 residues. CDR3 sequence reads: CAWSPQGYEQYF. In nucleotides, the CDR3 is TGTGCCTGGAGCCCCCAGGGGTACGAGCAGTACTTC.